This TCR beta chain was sequenced in a study of cytomegalovirus exposure and HLA in healthy donors. Concerning this clone itself: The antigen is unknown.

Study-level findings and limits: What TCR beta sequences reportedly achieved was accurate prediction of HLA-A and HLA-B alleles in most subjects. Indistinguishable V segments, including TRBV6-2 and TRBV6-3, were excluded. It was in a later analysis that TCR association rates were seen to vary by HLA locus, highest for DRB1 and lowest for HLA-C. Trimming of TCR beta V- and J-genes showed a link, identified in a later analysis, to a missense DCLRE1C variant.

Germline CDR1 and CDR2: LNHDA and SQIVND (reference sequence). V lost 6 bases, J lost 0 bases, and 7 bases stayed unmatched. The CDR3 length is 15 residues. The study ran its PCR with 60 Vbeta and 13 Jbeta primers. Libraries were prepared by immunoSEQ multiplex PCR; TCRdb keeps only in-frame clonotypes and omits some of them. The data contain some 200,000 clones, almost 70% of them singletons. This rearrangement joins TRBV19 to TRBJ2-7, with 8 nucleotides matching TRBD1. The specimen was PBMCs. This sequence was found in a man aged 40-55 years in good health and CMV-seropositive. Written as DNA, the CDR3 is TGTGCCAGTAGCCCTGGACAGGGTTTCTCCTACGAGCAGTACTTC. It codes for CASSPGQGFSYEQYF.